These T cell receptor beta chains were read from a single sample in a study of beta chain features in type 1 diabetes. The repertoire was sequenced with immunoSEQ multiplex PCR; TCRdb's copy has only in-frame clones and lacks some. The sample has 150,000 to 200,000 clones; roughly 60% are singletons. Sequencing used naive CD4+ T cells from blood. All receptors derive from a man in his thirties or forties with type 1 diabetes. Each CDR3 is given without its conserved first and last residue.

V: TRBV2
J: TRBJ2-1
CDR3: ASSDLRSYNEQF

V: TRBV4-3
J: TRBJ1-4
CDR3: ASSQGAGRGEKLF

V: TRBV28
J: TRBJ2-7
CDR3: ASSLSDYEQY

V: TRBV10-2
J: TRBJ2-5
CDR3: ASSGQGREETQY

V: TRBV13
J: TRBJ1-2
CDR3: ASSSSDRNYGYT

V: TRBV2
J: TRBJ2-7
CDR3: ASNSGPLSSYEQY

V: TRBV2
J: TRBJ2-7
CDR3: ASSEAHRRADYEQY

V: TRBV7-2
J: TRBJ2-5
CDR3: ASSFAGPQETQY

V: TRBV25-1
J: TRBJ2-7
CDR3: ASSESPGTYEQY

V: TRBV4-3
J: TRBJ2-3
CDR3: ASSILQGVSDTQY

V: TRBV13
J: TRBJ1-6
CDR3: ASRQAGTGNSPLH

V: TRBV29-1
J: TRBJ1-1
CDR3: SVDPRGGYEAF

V: TRBV29-1
J: TRBJ1-2
CDR3: STQGNYGYT

V: TRBV5-1
J: TRBJ1-6
CDR3: ASSPDGRDNSPLH

V: TRBV4-3
J: TRBJ1-1
CDR3: ASSLYMTRMNTEAF

V: TRBV29-1
J: TRBJ2-4
CDR3: SVDGGTGAKAKNIQY

V: TRBV28
J: TRBJ2-7
CDR3: ASSPTSGIYEQY

V: TRBV30
J: TRBJ1-2
CDR3: AWIRSNTGAIYGYT

V: TRBV9
J: TRBJ1-6
CDR3: ASSAQGNSPLH

V: TRBV29-1
J: TRBJ1-5
CDR3: SVGGAGSNQPQH

V: TRBV7-2
J: TRBJ2-3
CDR3: ASSLTGGMQTDTQY

V: TRBV10-3
J: TRBJ2-7
CDR3: ATQDGVWGEQY

V: TRBV4-3
J: TRBJ2-4
CDR3: ASSSIAKNIQY

V: TRBV25-1
J: TRBJ2-7
CDR3: ASSDYLDRGEQY

V: TRBV29-1
J: TRBJ1-1
CDR3: SARQGAVDTEAF

V: TRBV18
J: TRBJ2-3
CDR3: ASSPQEYTDTQY

V: TRBV20-1
J: TRBJ2-3
CDR3: SAPHDTQY

V: TRBV28
J: TRBJ1-1
CDR3: ASSSGTLNTEAF

V: TRBV10-3
J: TRBJ1-6
CDR3: AIKRQDDNSPLH

V: TRBV7-2
J: TRBJ2-1
CDR3: ASRPGGLARNEQF

V: TRBV7-2
J: TRBJ1-2
CDR3: ASSVGTGHYGYT

V: TRBV2
J: TRBJ2-2
CDR3: ASREPGELF

V: TRBV11-2
J: TRBJ2-4
CDR3: ASSLGVPGNIQY